This T cell receptor beta chain was documented in a study of cytomegalovirus exposure and HLA in healthy donors. The study ran its PCR with 60 Vbeta and 13 Jbeta primers. In the original processing: The authors later counted about 80 million unique TCR beta chains, 9.5 million to 11 million of them shared. TCRdb's copy holds only in-frame clones and misses some; the assay was immunoSEQ multiplex PCR. The D gene and trimming were derived from the DNA, and the V and J assignments and clone size from that table. Of about 150,000 clones in the sample, 70% to 90% were seen once. Study results and limitations: TRBV6-2, TRBV6-3 and some other V segments were unresolvable in 87-base-pair reads. Information on immune exposure was restricted to one variable (CMV serostatus).

This CDR3 has 14 residues. The V gene's germline CDR1 is SGHNT and CDR2 YENEEA. V shed 4 bases, J shed 7 bases, and the junction held 9 bases outside the gene matches. For this clone: The antigen is not known.

The chain couples TRBV11-3 to TRBJ1-2, with 7 bases aligning to TRBD1. The sequence came from a man under 40 in good health and CMV-seropositive. Sequences were obtained from PBMCs. The CDR3 sequence: CASSYLETGSGYTF. The CDR3 region has the DNA TGTGCCAGCAGCTATCTCGAGACAGGGAGTGGCTACACCTTC.